Each of the 13 T cell receptor beta chains below was sequenced from the same sample in a study of T cell repertoires in cytomegalovirus infection (dated by TCRdb to the late 2010s). Reads for this sample came from an Illumina HiSeq 1500. TCRdb applied fastp at Q25 and MiXCR to the public reads, then kept only in-frame beta chains. Each record represents a unique CDR3 protein, reported with the most common genes and DNA among its rows. This sample gives around 740,000 distinct CDR3 sequences in total; 35% of them show up just once. Jointly, the top ten make up around 2.8% of the sample. The specimen was PBMCs. Source of these receptors: a human donor in good health (CMV status not recorded). Some clones in this sample may be carry-over from other donors' samples.

V and J are TRBV28 and TRBJ1-2; D may be TRBD1 (5 bases). Germline CDR1 reads MDHEN; CDR2 reads SYDVKM. The length of the CDR3 is 12 residues. Deletions cut 11 bases from V and 8 bases from J, with 18 bases between. Here the CDR3 DNA reads TGTGCCGGCCGGGACGCGACGAAAGGCTACACCTTC. Its protein is CAGRDATKGYTF.

This clonotype showed up just a few times. The rearrangement links TRBV20-1 to TRBJ1-1, with a weak D call TRBD1 (6 bases). Trimming shortened V by 3 bases and J by 7 bases, and 15 bases separated the two germline ends. Germline values: CDR1 DFQATT, CDR2 SNEGSKA (reference sequence). The CDR3 extends over 13 amino acids. The DNA of the CDR3 is TGCAGTGCTAGGAAACAGGGCGAGGGTGAAGCTTTCTTT. It encodes CSARKQGEGEAFF.

The gene calls are TRBV28 and TRBJ2-5, with D perhaps TRBD1 (5 bases). Germline CDR1 MDHEN, CDR2 SYDVKM. The CDR3 is made up of 15 amino acids. V was trimmed by 5 bases and J by 4 bases, leaving 17 bases between them. The CDR3 loop reads CASSMRMGPVETQYF. CDR3 in DNA: TGTGCCAGCAGTATGAGGATGGGGCCGGTAGAGACCCAGTACTTC. Filled out from reference TRBV28 and TRBJ2-5, the complete variable domain reads DVKVTQSSRYLVKRTGEKVFLECVQDMDHENMFWYRQDPGLGLRLIYFSYDVKMKEKGDIPEGYSVSREKKERFSLILESASTNQTSMYLCASSMRMGPVETQYFGPGTRLLVL.

The chain carries TRBV7-3 and TRBJ1-3; tentative D call: TRBD1 (6 bases). This CDR3 spans 13 amino acids. CDR1 and CDR2 from the germline V gene are SGHTA and FQGTGA. Trimming took off 5 bases at V and 1 base at J, with 6 bases between the two ends. Written as DNA, the CDR3 is TGTGCCAGCAGCCAGGGGTCTGGAAACACCATATATTTT. Protein sequence: CASSQGSGNTIYF.

Comments on this clonotype: At one end, the junction sequence differs from germline, possibly due to a read error. The chain carries TRBV20-1 and TRBJ1-1; D possibly corresponds to TRBD1 (6 bases). CDR3 length: 16 residues. Germline values: CDR1 DFQATT, CDR2 SNEGSKA (reference sequence). Here the CDR3 DNA reads TGCAGTGCTAGAGACACAGGGACCGCTCTGAACACTGAAGCTTTATTT. This translates into CSARDTGTALNTEALF.

The chain carries TRBV11-3 and TRBJ2-1; D is perhaps TRBD1 or TRBD2 (5 bases each). Germline lookup yields CDR1 SGHNT and CDR2 YENEEA. Trimming left V 4 bases short and J 4 bases short, with 11 bases between. The CDR3 is 14 amino acids. The CDR3 reads CASSSGTEYNEQFF. DNA for the CDR3: TGTGCCAGCAGCTCCGGGACGGAATACAATGAGCAGTTCTTC.

This clonotype occurred a few times. This chain links TRBV6-5 with TRBJ1-1; the D is unclear. The V gene lost 1 base and the J gene lost 3 bases, with 15 bases spanning the gap. The CDR3 loop spans 16 amino acids. The V gene's germline CDR1 is MNHEY and CDR2 SVGAGI. CDR3 residues: CASSYFTGGTDTEAFF. In DNA, the CDR3 is TGTGCCAGCAGTTACTTTACCGGTGGTACTGACACTGAAGCTTTCTTT.

This clonotype was observed at least ten times. The chain is built from TRBV7-8 and TRBJ1-6; TRBD1 might be the D (5 bases). Trimming left V 5 bases short and J 0 bases short, with 17 bases between. Germline CDR1 SGHVS, CDR2 FQNEAQ. The length of the CDR3 is 18 residues. CDR3: CASSVRDHQNSYNSPLHF. DNA for the CDR3: TGTGCCAGCAGCGTCCGGGACCACCAAAACTCCTATAATTCACCCCTCCACTTT.

CDR3 coding DNA: TGCGCCAGCAGCTTCCCTGCCGATGAGCAGTTCTTC. Amino acids: CASSFPADEQFF. The V gene is TRBV5-1, the J gene TRBJ2-1; unclear D gene. This CDR3 contains 12 residues. Looked up from germline, CDR1 is SGHRS and CDR2 is YFSETQ. V was pared by 2 bases and J by 8 bases, with 8 bases between.

CDR3 sequence reads: CASSAPAGSVHHVYTF. The DNA of the CDR3 is TGTGCCAGCAGCGCTCCCGCAGGGTCCGTTCATCATGTCTACACCTTC. V and J are TRBV7-4 and TRBJ1-2; weak D call: TRBD1 (5 bases). Trimming took off 5 bases at V and 10 bases at J, with 26 bases between the two ends. The CDR3 is 16 residues long. Germline V gives CDR1 SGHVT, CDR2 SQSDAQ.

V usage is TRBV14 and J usage is TRBJ1-4; tentative D call: TRBD1 (5 bases). Germline V CDR1 and CDR2: SGHDN, FVKESK. This CDR3 contains 15 residues. V lost 0 bases and J 8 bases, leaving 13 bases between the germline ends. CDR3 protein: CASSQDGRGLEKLFF. The DNA of the CDR3 is TGTGCCAGCAGCCAAGATGGCCGGGGACTCGAAAAACTGTTTTTT.

This clonotype has only a few counts. J is TRBJ1-6 and V is TRBV7-9, with D hard to call. Trimming took off 5 bases at V and 10 bases at J, with 15 bases between the two ends. Germline V gene lookup returns CDR1 SEHNR and CDR2 FQNEAQ (reference sequence). The CDR3 runs to 14 residues. CDR3 DNA sequence: TGTGCCAGCAGCCTCAACAAACTAGAATCACCCCTCCACTTT. It is translated as CASSLNKLESPLHF. Combining the CDR3 with reference TRBV7-9 and TRBJ1-6 gives the whole variable domain DTGVSQNPRHKITKRGQNVTFRCDPISEHNRLYWYRQTLGQGPEFLTYFQNEAQLEKSRLLSDRFSAERPKGSFSTLEIQRTEQGDSAMYLCASSLNKLESPLHFGNGTRLTVT.

Note on this clonotype: A junction boundary mismatches the germline segment, possibly from a read error. This chain connects TRBV28 to TRBJ2-4, with TRBD1 identical over 7 bases. The CDR3 is 15 residues long. Germline values: CDR1 MDHEN, CDR2 SYDVKM. In DNA form, the CDR3 reads TGTGCCAGCAGCAGGGGGAGTATGGCCAAAAACATTCATTACTTC. This encodes CASSRGSMAKNIHYF.